The 18 T cell receptor beta chains below come from one sample, sequenced in a study of T cells after yellow fever vaccination. Using its own MiXCR run on the 5' RACE reads, TCRdb lists one record per CDR3 protein. This table has fewer than 450,000 distinct CDR3 sequences, about 4% appearing once. The sequencing here drew on PBMCs, taken 5 days after the yellow fever booster vaccination. The receptors derive from a man aged 18 to 30 who received the YFV17D yellow fever vaccine.

The rearrangement joins TRBV4-1 to TRBJ1-6; D remains ambiguous. This CDR3 is built from 16 residues. Trimming took off 3 bases at V and 7 bases at J, with 16 bases between the two ends. From germline, CDR1 is MGHRA and CDR2 YSYEKL. CDR3: CASSQVASALNSPLHF. CDR3 nucleotide sequence: TGCGCCAGCAGCCAGGTGGCTTCGGCCCTAAATTCACCCCTCCACTTT.

This clonotype was detected many times. The rearrangement joins TRBV20-1 to TRBJ2-7; possibly TRBD1 or TRBD2 for D (7 bases each). CDR1 is DFQATT, CDR2 SNEGSKA, per germline (reference sequence). The V gene lost 5 bases and the J gene lost 5 bases, with 19 bases spanning the gap. This CDR3 is 14 amino acids long. The CDR3 region has the DNA TGCAGTGCTGCCCCCTTCAGGGGGGGCAACGAGCAGTACTTC. This translates into CSAAPFRGGNEQYF.

V and J are TRBV30 and TRBJ2-7; D tentatively reads TRBD1 or TRBD2 (5 bases each). V was shortened by 3 bases and J by 5 bases, with 17 bases between the two germline ends. CDR1 and CDR2 from the germline V gene are GTSNPN and SVGIG (reference sequence). This CDR3 is built from 14 residues. The CDR3 nucleotides are TGTGCCTGGAGCAAGGGGCAGGGAGTCAACGAGCAGTACTTC. Its protein product is CAWSKGQGVNEQYF.

This clonotype was observed a handful of times. The rearrangement links TRBV20-1 to TRBJ2-1, with D uncertain. The germline CDR1 and CDR2 sequences are DFQATT and SNEGSKA (reference sequence). V was shortened by 0 bases and J by 9 bases, with 9 bases between the two germline ends. The CDR3 totals 12 residues. CDR3 protein: CSARDLLGEQFF. CDR3 bases: TGCAGTGCTAGAGATCTTCTCGGTGAGCAGTTCTTC.

DNA for the CDR3: TGTGCCAGCAGCCAAGTAGTCGGGCGGGGTGTACAAGAGACCCAGTACTTC. Its protein product is CASSQVVGRGVQETQYF. The gene calls are TRBV4-2 and TRBJ2-5, with D possibly matching TRBD2 (6 bases). CDR3 length: 17 amino acids. CDR1 is LGHNA and CDR2 is YNFKEQ in the germline V gene. Trimming took 1 base from V and 2 from J, leaving 17 bases between them.

As for this clonotype: This sequence may be a read error, since a much larger clone differs from it by one base. This chain links TRBV29-1 with TRBJ2-3; perhaps TRBD2 as D (6 bases). Trimming cost V 8 bases and J 2 bases, with 20 bases left between them. CDR1 is SQVTM, CDR2 ANQGSEA, per germline. The CDR3 is 15 residues long. The CDR3 nucleotides are TGCAGCCTCCGGTTGCGGGGTTGGTCCACAGATACGCAGTATTTT. It codes for CSLRLRGWSTDTQYF.

This clonotype has a count of ten or more. The rearrangement joins TRBV5-1 to TRBJ2-1; no reliable D call. Germline CDR1 is SGHRS and CDR2 is YFSETQ. V shed 0 bases and J shed 7 bases, with 11 bases lying between them. CDR3 length: 14 residues. CDR3 DNA sequence: TGCGCCAGCAGCTTGGGATTTGACGGTAATGAGCAGTTCTTC. Translated, it gives CASSLGFDGNEQFF.

This clonotype was observed a few times. V and J are TRBV6-5 and TRBJ1-6; D remains ambiguous. Trimming pared 0 bases from V and 15 bases from J, leaving 12 bases between. This CDR3 has 13 residues. Per germline, CDR1 MNHEY and CDR2 SVGAGI. CDR3 sequence reads: CASSYSSAGNLHF. For the CDR3, the DNA is TGTGCCAGCAGTTACTCGAGTGCCGGTAACCTCCACTTT.

The rearrangement uses TRBV7-2 and TRBJ1-5; D gene ambiguous. Deletions cut 4 bases from V and 9 bases from J, with 13 bases between. The CDR3 extends over 13 amino acids. Germline CDR1 and CDR2: SGHTA and FQGNSA. For the CDR3, the DNA is TGTGCCAGCAGCTCCGGCCCACCACGGCCCCAGCATTTT. Protein product: CASSSGPPRPQHF. The complete variable domain, with remaining parts taken from reference TRBV7-2 and TRBJ1-5, reads GAGVSQSPSNKVTEKGKDVELRCDPISGHTALYWYRQSLGQGLEFLIYFQGNSAPDKSGLPSDRFSAERTGGSVSTLTIQRTQQEDSAVYLCASSSGPPRPQHFGDGTRLSIL.

The chain employs TRBV5-1 and TRBJ2-1; tentatively, D is TRBD1 (6 bases). Trimming removed 3 bases at V and 5 bases at J, with 12 bases between. Germline V lookup: CDR1 SGHRS, CDR2 YFSETQ. CDR3 length equals 14 residues. The CDR3 sequence: CASSSQGRDNEQFF. CDR3 sequence (DNA): TGCGCCAGCAGCTCACAGGGTCGGGACAATGAGCAGTTCTTC. Complete variable domain (other parts from reference TRBV5-1 and TRBJ2-1): KAGVTQTPRYLIKTRGQQVTLSCSPISGHRSVSWYQQTPGQGLQFLFEYFSETQRNKGNFPGRFSGRQFSNSRSEMNVSTLELGDSALYLCASSSQGRDNEQFFGPGTRLTVL.

The table lists this clonotype with a few counts. V usage is TRBV5-1 and J usage is TRBJ2-1, with D possibly being TRBD2 (6 bases). The CDR3 consists of 15 residues. V dropped 4 bases and J dropped 6 bases, with 17 bases sitting between them. The V gene's germline CDR1 is SGHRS and CDR2 YFSETQ. CDR3 DNA: TGCGCCAGCAGCCCCATGGGGGACTTTACCAATGAGCAGTTCTTC. It is translated as CASSPMGDFTNEQFF. Full variable domain (missing parts from reference TRBV5-1 and TRBJ2-1): KAGVTQTPRYLIKTRGQQVTLSCSPISGHRSVSWYQQTPGQGLQFLFEYFSETQRNKGNFPGRFSGRQFSNSRSEMNVSTLELGDSALYLCASSPMGDFTNEQFFGPGTRLTVL.

This chain joins TRBV27 and TRBJ2-3; 8 positions agree with TRBD1. The CDR3 sequence is 15 residues long. Germline-derived CDR1 and CDR2 are MNHEY and SMNVEV (reference sequence). V shed 3 bases, J shed 3 bases, and the junction held 5 bases outside the gene matches. DNA of the CDR3: TGTGCCAGCAGTTTCACGCAGGGGGCAACAGATACGCAGTATTTT. Its translation: CASSFTQGATDTQYF.

This clonotype was seen only a few times. CDR3 coding DNA: TGTGCCAGCAGCCTCTACCGGGACAGGTACGAGCAGTACTTC. Protein product: CASSLYRDRYEQYF. The V gene is TRBV11-2, the J gene TRBJ2-7; 8 bases are a match to TRBD1. The germline gives CDR1 SGHAT, CDR2 FQNNGV. This CDR3 is 14 amino acids long. Trimming at V came to 5 bases and at J to 4 bases, leaving 7 bases not matched to a gene.

In its sample, this clonotype was seen many times. The chain couples TRBV20-1 to TRBJ2-7, with D unclear. This CDR3 region has 11 residues. Germline V gene sequence: CDR1 DFQATT, CDR2 SNEGSKA (reference sequence). Trimming removed 3 bases at V and 3 bases at J, with 6 bases between. CDR3 loop: CSASRIYEQYF. In DNA, the CDR3 is TGCAGTGCTAGTAGGATCTACGAGCAGTACTTC.

This clonotype was picked up many times. V and J are TRBV5-1 and TRBJ1-1, with a possible D match to TRBD1 (6 bases). CDR1 is SGHRS and CDR2 is YFSETQ in the germline V gene. The ends were cut back, 7 bases at V and 2 bases at J, with 18 bases in the middle. This CDR3 is built from 15 residues. The CDR3 nucleotides are TGCGCCAGCCGAATCCGGGGGGCTGGAAACACTGAAGCTTTCTTT. This encodes CASRIRGAGNTEAFF.

This clonotype was seen many times. The V gene is TRBV5-1, the J gene TRBJ2-3, with TRBD2 as a possible D gene (5 bases). Germline values: CDR1 SGHRS, CDR2 YFSETQ. The CDR3 runs to 16 residues. Trimming removed 0 bases from V and 5 bases from J, with 16 bases in between. CDR3 coding DNA: TGCGCCAGCAGCTTGGCCTTCTCGGGGTATGGAGATACGCAGTATTTT. Amino acids: CASSLAFSGYGDTQYF.

This clonotype came up many times. J is TRBJ1-6 and V is TRBV5-5, with D unresolved. This CDR3 has 16 residues. V lost 4 bases to trimming and J lost 3 bases, with 14 bases between them. In germline, CDR1 is SGHKS, CDR2 YYEKEE (reference sequence). CDR3 residues: CASSRPAGGYNSPLHF. The CDR3 DNA is TGTGCCAGCAGCCGACCGGCAGGCGGCTATAATTCACCCCTCCACTTT.

This clonotype appeared many times. The chain uses TRBV12-3 or TRBV12-4 and TRBJ1-5; no clear D. The CDR3 runs to 13 residues. The ends were cut back, 3 bases at V and 5 bases at J, with 8 bases in the middle. The DNA for the CDR3 is TGTGCCAGCAGTTTGAACAGATATCAGCCCCAGCATTTT. It yields the protein CASSLNRYQPQHF.